This paragraph covers one T cell receptor beta chain sequence. The treatment: about 20 received Ad26.COV2.S at low or high dose, single or two shots; 5 received placebo; per-sample allocation not given. Each sample was drawn 63 days after the first injection (of vaccine or placebo). This specimen belongs to a study of Ad26.COV2.S vaccination and SARS-CoV-2 variants. Using immunoSEQ multiplex PCR, the repertoire was profiled, and TCRdb retains in-frame clones only, with some absent. The repertoire holds around 310,000 clones, with around 90% as singletons. Germline CDR1 reads MDHEN; CDR2 reads SYDVKM. This CDR3 spans 13 amino acids. Trimming took 2 bases from V and 11 from J; bases not matched to a gene: 8.

The chain carries TRBV28 and TRBJ1-1; 7 nucleotides align to TRBD1. Specimen: peripheral blood, collected in a trial of Ad26.COV2.S vaccine versus placebo. This receptor was taken from a person between 18 and 65 years old who received the Ad26.COV2.S COVID-19 vaccine or a placebo. The CDR3 DNA reads as TGTGCCAGCAGTTTAACAGGGGCCAATGGGGCTTTCTTT. Its protein product is CASSLTGANGAFF.